Below, 22 T cell receptor beta chains from the same sample are listed, as sequenced in a study of T cell repertoires in cytomegalovirus infection. No antigen has been assigned to these receptors. TCRdb called the reads again in MiXCR, with one record for every CDR3 protein. The sample carries about 110,000 distinct CDR3 sequences, roughly 30% recorded once. The sequences come from CD8+ T cells from cultured PBMCs, collected from culture after CMV antigen stimulation. The receptors shown here come from a human donor in good health (CMV status not recorded). Some clones in this sample may be carry-over from other donors' samples.

This CDR3 is CSVGGAFDSGYTF. CDR3 DNA: TGCAGCGTTGGGGGCGCCTTCGATTCTGGCTACACCTTC. V usage is TRBV29-1 and J usage is TRBJ1-2; tentative D call: TRBD1 (5 bases). Germline CDR1 and CDR2: SQVTM and ANQGSEA. Trimming took off 4 bases at V and 7 bases at J, with 16 bases between the two ends. This CDR3 spans 13 amino acids.

The chain joins TRBV4-1 to TRBJ1-6; no clear D gene. The CDR3 has 13 amino acids. V shed 1 base and J shed 7 bases, with 5 bases lying between them. Germline-derived CDR1 and CDR2 are MGHRA and YSYEKL. CDR3 DNA: TGCGCCAGCAGCCAAGCTCAGAATTCACCCCTCCACTTT. This gives the protein CASSQAQNSPLHF.

This clonotype was seen repeatedly, ten times or more. The rearrangement joins TRBV6-1 to TRBJ2-5; tentative D call: TRBD1 (5 bases). Germline lookup yields CDR1 MNHNS and CDR2 SASEGT. V lost 3 bases, J lost 1 base, and 12 bases lay in between. This CDR3 comprises 15 residues. The CDR3 here is CASSDPRRVQETQYF. In DNA form, the CDR3 reads TGTGCCAGCAGTGACCCCCGCAGGGTCCAAGAGACCCAGTACTTC.

The V and J genes are TRBV28 and TRBJ2-5; 7 bases align to TRBD1. CDR1 is MDHEN, CDR2 SYDVKM, per germline. V trimming: 2 bases; J trimming: 2 bases; junction bases outside the gene matches: 8. The CDR3 runs 16 residues. This chain's CDR3 is CASSLNRGQNQETQYF. In DNA, the CDR3 is TGTGCCAGCAGTTTAAATAGGGGACAGAATCAAGAGACCCAGTACTTC.

In this sample, this clonotype turned up a few times. V usage is TRBV2 and J usage is TRBJ2-1; 12 positions match TRBD2. CDR3 length equals 17 residues. Germline-derived CDR1 and CDR2 are SNHLY and FYNNEI. The junction had 17 bases not matched to a gene; V was cut back by 6 bases and J by 11 bases. The CDR3 spells CASSDPGTSGPKTKQFF. CDR3 DNA: TGTGCCAGCAGCGACCCCGGGACTAGCGGGCCCAAGACTAAGCAGTTCTTC. Filled out from reference TRBV2 and TRBJ2-1, the complete variable domain reads EPEVTQTPSHQVTQMGQEVILRCVPISNHLYFYWYRQILGQKVEFLVSFYNNEISEKSEIFDDQFSVERPDGSNFTLKIRSTKLEDSAMYFCASSDPGTSGPKTKQFFGPGTRLTVL.

The genes are TRBV12-3 or TRBV12-4 and TRBJ1-4; D ambiguous. V was pared by 2 bases and J by 3 bases, with 10 bases between. This CDR3 contains 15 residues. Here the CDR3 DNA reads TGTGCCAGCAGTTTATTGGGTGAGGCTAATGAAAAACTGTTTTTT. This gives the protein CASSLLGEANEKLFF.

Notes on this clonotype: The junction does not match germline at one end; this may be a read error. This chain links TRBV4-1 with TRBJ2-7, with TRBD1 identical over 10 bases. CDR1 is MGHRA and CDR2 is YSYEKL in the germline V gene. The CDR3 loop spans 16 amino acids. The CDR3 bases are TGCGCCAGCAGCCAAGACCCGGGACAGGGGTTCTACGAGCACTACTTC. Protein product: CASSQDPGQGFYEHYF.

This sequence joins TRBV19 and TRBJ2-1, with 8 positions matching TRBD2. From germline, CDR1 is LNHDA and CDR2 SQIVND (reference sequence). V gave up 3 bases and J gave up 4 bases; unmatched junction bases: 5. CDR3 length equals 15 residues. The CDR3 DNA reads as TGTGCCAGTAGTATCCGGGGGGGGGCGTACAATGAGCAGTTCTTC. Protein sequence: CASSIRGGAYNEQFF. Drawing the rest from reference TRBV19 and TRBJ2-1, the complete variable domain is DGGITQSPKYLFRKEGQNVTLSCEQNLNHDAMYWYRQDPGQGLRLIYYSQIVNDFQKGDIAEGYSVSREKKESFPLTVTSAQKNPTAFYLCASSIRGGAYNEQFFGPGTRLTVL.

The V call is TRBV7-4, the J call TRBJ1-4; the D is unclear. Germline lookup yields CDR1 SGHVT and CDR2 SQSDAQ. V gave up 4 bases and J gave up 10 bases, with 13 bases separating them. The CDR3 loop spans 13 amino acids. As DNA, the CDR3 is TGTGCCAGCAGCTCCGGTGGGTCTGGAAAACTGTTTTTT. This sequence encodes CASSSGGSGKLFF.

J is TRBJ2-3 and V is TRBV7-3; tentative D call: TRBD2 (6 bases). CDR1 is SGHTA, CDR2 FQGTGA, per germline. Trimming left V 4 bases short and J 1 base short, with 12 bases between. The CDR3 consists of 15 residues. The DNA for the CDR3 is TGTGCCAGCAGCTCTGCGGGCGGGGGCACAGATACGCAGTATTTT. Translating gives CASSSAGGGTDTQYF.

This clonotype has a handful of counts. This chain connects TRBV9 to TRBJ2-7; D tentatively fits TRBD1 or TRBD2 (5 bases each). CDR1 is SGDLS, CDR2 YYNGEE, per germline. The CDR3 has 14 residues. The V and J ends lost 0 bases and 1 base respectively, with 8 bases between them. CDR3 in amino acids: CASSVEWGSYEQYF. The CDR3 coding sequence is TGTGCCAGCAGCGTAGAGTGGGGGTCCTACGAGCAGTACTTC.

This chain links TRBV24-1 with TRBJ1-2; D not certain. The germline V gene has CDR1 KGHDR and CDR2 SFDVKD. This CDR3 has 14 amino acids. V shed 2 bases and J shed 4 bases, with 10 bases lying between them. The CDR3 loop is CATSDSGFSYGYTF. DNA for the CDR3: TGTGCCACCAGTGATTCGGGATTTTCCTATGGCTACACCTTC.

With regard to this clonotype: The CDR3 ends on some other residue instead of the conserved phenylalanine or tryptophan, so this is likely a read error. The chain uses TRBV5-6 and TRBJ2-7; D may be TRBD2 (7 bases). Germline-derived CDR1 and CDR2 are SGHDT and YYEEEE. V lost 1 base to trimming and J lost 7 bases, with 18 bases between them. The CDR3 totals 15 residues. The DNA for the CDR3 is TGTGCCAGCAGCTTGTACCTTCAGGGAGGGGGGGAGCAGTACCTC. Residues: CASSLYLQGGGEQYL.

The chain combines TRBV12-3 or TRBV12-4 with TRBJ1-2; D perhaps matches TRBD1 (6 bases). The CDR3 is 13 residues long. V was clipped by 8 bases and J by 8 bases, with 18 bases between them. CDR3 sequence: CASGPTGLGGYTF. The CDR3 bases are TGTGCCAGCGGACCGACAGGTCTAGGGGGCTACACCTTC.

This chain connects TRBV7-9 to TRBJ1-1; D is unclear. Trimming took off 1 base at V and 7 bases at J, with 7 bases between the two ends. CDR1 SEHNR and CDR2 FQNEAQ come from the germline V gene (reference sequence). The CDR3 sequence is 12 residues long. The CDR3 DNA sequence: TGTGCCAGCAGCTTAGGTCTAGATGAAGCTTTCTTT. This encodes CASSLGLDEAFF.

The chain has TRBV19 and TRBJ1-1; 8 bases map to TRBD1. Germline lookup yields CDR1 LNHDA and CDR2 SQIVND (reference sequence). The ends lost 7 bases at V and 0 bases at J; junction bases unmatched: 7. This CDR3 has 15 residues. The CDR3 region is CASTLGTGMNTEAFF. CDR3 sequence (DNA): TGTGCCAGTACCCTCGGGACAGGAATGAACACTGAAGCTTTCTTT.

This clonotype was seen at least ten times. This sequence joins TRBV7-2 and TRBJ2-1; 10 bases align to TRBD2. V dropped 5 bases and J dropped 6; count of bases not matched to a gene: 4. The CDR3 totals 14 residues. Germline V gene data show CDR1 as SGHTA and CDR2 as FQGNSA. CDR3 sequence reads: CASSRTSGGNEQFF. In nucleotides, the CDR3 is TGTGCCAGCAGCAGGACTAGCGGTGGCAATGAGCAGTTCTTC.

J is TRBJ1-5 and V is TRBV27; D is undetermined. CDR3 length: 15 amino acids. The germline V gene has CDR1 MNHEY and CDR2 SMNVEV (reference sequence). Deletions cut 1 base from V and 0 bases from J, with 7 bases between. The CDR3 spells CASSLYTSSNQPQHF. The DNA of the CDR3 is TGTGCCAGCAGTTTATACACCAGTAGCAATCAGCCCCAGCATTTT.

This chain connects TRBV6-1 to TRBJ2-3; 10 positions match TRBD2. CDR1 is MNHNS and CDR2 is SASEGT in the germline V gene. Trimming at V came to 11 bases and at J to 0 bases, leaving 11 bases not matched to a gene. CDR3 length: 16 residues. CDR3 loop: CACKGLAGASTDTQYF. CDR3 nucleotides: TGTGCCTGCAAAGGCCTAGCGGGAGCTAGCACAGATACGCAGTATTTT.

The chain recombines TRBV28 with TRBJ1-2; D ambiguous. CDR3 length: 13 residues. Trimming stripped 3 bases from V and 4 bases from J, with 9 bases between. The germline V gene has CDR1 MDHEN and CDR2 SYDVKM. The CDR3 DNA is TGTGCCAGCAGTTTCTTGGGCGGCTATGGCTACACCTTC. Its protein product is CASSFLGGYGYTF.

J is TRBJ1-1 and V is TRBV7-3; D is unclear. The V and J ends lost 6 bases and 5 bases respectively, with 13 bases between them. The CDR3 consists of 13 residues. The germline gives CDR1 SGHTA, CDR2 FQGTGA. The CDR3 DNA is TGTGCCAGCAGGGACGGACGGCCGACTGAAGCTTTCTTT. Protein sequence: CASRDGRPTEAFF.

The chain combines TRBV20-1 with TRBJ1-2; D not certain. Trimming took off 3 bases at V and 8 bases at J, with 7 bases between the two ends. This CDR3 has 10 residues. Per germline, CDR1 DFQATT and CDR2 SNEGSKA (reference sequence). CDR3 nucleotide sequence: TGCAGTGCTAGTCGTGAGGGCTACACCTTC. It is translated as CSASREGYTF.